The present T cell receptor (beta chain) was sequenced within a study of shared clonotypes between healthy human individuals. The CDR3 totals 14 residues. The V gene end was trimmed by 6 bases and the J gene end by 8 bases; junction bases not matched to a gene: 8. Germline CDR1 reads SNHLY; CDR2 reads FYNNEI. The count of this clone is one. Measured with immunoSEQ multiplex PCR; TCRdb has only the in-frame clones, and not every one. The profile covers millions of clones, with around 95% appearing a single time and about 0.13% taken by the ten largest. This clonotype was obtained from a man between 18 and 29 years old in good health. The chain employs TRBV2 and TRBJ1-4; 8 positions match TRBD1. Input material: naive CD4+ T cells sorted from blood. Noted subset: CD45RA+ positively selected. The CDR3 protein is CASSQTGVGEKLFF. CDR3 coding DNA: TGTGCCAGCAGCCAGACAGGGGTCGGGGAAAAACTGTTTTTT.